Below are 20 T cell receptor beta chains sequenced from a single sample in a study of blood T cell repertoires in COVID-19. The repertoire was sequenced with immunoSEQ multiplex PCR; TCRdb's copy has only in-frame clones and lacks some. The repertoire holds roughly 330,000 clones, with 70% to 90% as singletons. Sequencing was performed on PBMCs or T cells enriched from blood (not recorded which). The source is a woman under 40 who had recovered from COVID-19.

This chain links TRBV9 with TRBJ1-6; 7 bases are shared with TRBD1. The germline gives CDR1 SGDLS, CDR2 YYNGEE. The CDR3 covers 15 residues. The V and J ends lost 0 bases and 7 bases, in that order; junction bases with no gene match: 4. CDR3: CASSVEQGRNSPLHF. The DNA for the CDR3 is TGTGCCAGCAGCGTAGAACAGGGGAGGAATTCACCCCTCCACTTT.

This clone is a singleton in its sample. Written as DNA, the CDR3 is TGTGCCAGCAGCTACCGGGACAGTAGTTCACCCCTCCACTTT. This sequence encodes CASSYRDSSSPLHF. The chain has TRBV7-9 and TRBJ1-6; TRBD1 agrees at 7 bases. Trimming took 4 bases from V and 9 from J; bases not matched to a gene: 6. This CDR3 is built from 14 residues. Looked up from germline, CDR1 is SEHNR and CDR2 is FQNEAQ (reference sequence).

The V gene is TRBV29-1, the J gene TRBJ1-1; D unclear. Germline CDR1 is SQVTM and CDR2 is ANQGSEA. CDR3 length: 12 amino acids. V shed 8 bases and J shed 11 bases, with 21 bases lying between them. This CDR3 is CSSHQGGEAAFF. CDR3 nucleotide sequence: TGCAGCTCACACCAAGGAGGTGAGGCTGCTTTCTTT.

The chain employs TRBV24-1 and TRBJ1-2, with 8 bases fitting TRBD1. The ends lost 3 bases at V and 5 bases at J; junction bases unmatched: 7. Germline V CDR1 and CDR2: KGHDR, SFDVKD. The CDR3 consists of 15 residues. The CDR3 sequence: CATSDRQGRRYGYTF. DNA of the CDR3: TGTGCCACCAGTGATCGACAGGGGCGACGATATGGCTACACCTTC.

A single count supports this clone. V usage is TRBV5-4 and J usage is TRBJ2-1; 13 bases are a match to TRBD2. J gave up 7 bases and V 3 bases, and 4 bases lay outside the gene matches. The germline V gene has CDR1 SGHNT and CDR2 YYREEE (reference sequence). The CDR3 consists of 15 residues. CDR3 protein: CASSSGTSGVNEQFF. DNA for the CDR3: TGTGCCAGCAGCTCCGGGACTAGCGGGGTGAATGAGCAGTTCTTC.

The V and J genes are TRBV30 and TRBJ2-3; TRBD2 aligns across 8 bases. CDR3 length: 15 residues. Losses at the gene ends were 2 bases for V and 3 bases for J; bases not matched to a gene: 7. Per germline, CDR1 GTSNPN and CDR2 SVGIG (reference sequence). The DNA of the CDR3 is TGTGCCTGGAGTCCGAGCGGGGGAGTAACAGATACGCAGTATTTT. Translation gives CAWSPSGGVTDTQYF. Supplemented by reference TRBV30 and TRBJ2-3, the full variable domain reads SQTIHQWPATLVQPVGSPLSLECTVEGTSNPNLYWYRQAAGRGLQLLFYSVGIGQISSEVPQNLSASRPQDRQFILSSKKLLLSDSGFYLCAWSPSGGVTDTQYFGPGTRLTVL.

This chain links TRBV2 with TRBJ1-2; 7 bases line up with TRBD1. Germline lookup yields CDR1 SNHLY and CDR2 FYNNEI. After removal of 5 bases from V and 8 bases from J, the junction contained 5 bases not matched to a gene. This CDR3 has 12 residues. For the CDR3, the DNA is TGTGCCAGCAGTTACAGGGGAAAGGGCTACACCTTC. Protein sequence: CASSYRGKGYTF.

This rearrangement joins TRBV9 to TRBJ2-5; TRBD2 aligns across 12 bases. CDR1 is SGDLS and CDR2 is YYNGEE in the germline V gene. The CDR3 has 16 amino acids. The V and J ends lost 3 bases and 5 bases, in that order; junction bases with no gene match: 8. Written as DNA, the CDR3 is TGTGCCAGCAGCGCCGCCGGGACTAGCGGGTTGGAGACCCAGTACTTC. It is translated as CASSAAGTSGLETQYF.

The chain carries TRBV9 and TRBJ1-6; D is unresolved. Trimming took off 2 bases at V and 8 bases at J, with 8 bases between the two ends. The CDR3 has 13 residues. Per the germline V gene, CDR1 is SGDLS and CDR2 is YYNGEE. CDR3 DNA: TGTGCCAGCAGCGTTACAGCGGATTCACCCCTCCACTTT. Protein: CASSVTADSPLHF.

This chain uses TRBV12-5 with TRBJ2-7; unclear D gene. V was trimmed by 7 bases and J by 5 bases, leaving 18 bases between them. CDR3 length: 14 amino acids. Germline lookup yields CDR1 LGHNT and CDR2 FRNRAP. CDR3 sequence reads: CASAPEVPWDEQYF. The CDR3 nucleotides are TGTGCTAGTGCTCCCGAGGTTCCCTGGGACGAGCAGTACTTC.

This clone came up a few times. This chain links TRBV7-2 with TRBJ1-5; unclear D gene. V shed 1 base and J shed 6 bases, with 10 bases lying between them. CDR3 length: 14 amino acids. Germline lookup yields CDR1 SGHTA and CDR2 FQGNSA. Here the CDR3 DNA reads TGTGCCAGCAGCTTAGGTTCCGTTAGTCAGCCCCAGCATTTT. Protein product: CASSLGSVSQPQHF.

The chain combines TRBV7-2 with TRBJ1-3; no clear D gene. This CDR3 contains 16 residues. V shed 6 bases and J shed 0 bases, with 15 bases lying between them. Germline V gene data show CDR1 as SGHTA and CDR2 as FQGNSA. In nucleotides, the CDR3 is TGTGCCAGCAGGCAAGTTGGAGGATACTCTGGAAACACCATATATTTT. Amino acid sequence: CASRQVGGYSGNTIYF. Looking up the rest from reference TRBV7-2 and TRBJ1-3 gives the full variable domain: GAGVSQSPSNKVTEKGKDVELRCDPISGHTALYWYRQSLGQGLEFLIYFQGNSAPDKSGLPSDRFSAERTGGSVSTLTIQRTQQEDSAVYLCASRQVGGYSGNTIYFGEGSWLTVV.

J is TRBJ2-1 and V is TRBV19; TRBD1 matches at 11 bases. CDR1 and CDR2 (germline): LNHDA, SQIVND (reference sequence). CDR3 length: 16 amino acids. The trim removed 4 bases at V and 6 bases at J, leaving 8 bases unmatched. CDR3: CASSNVRTGGSNEQFF. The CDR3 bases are TGTGCCAGTAGTAATGTTCGGACAGGGGGCTCCAATGAGCAGTTCTTC.

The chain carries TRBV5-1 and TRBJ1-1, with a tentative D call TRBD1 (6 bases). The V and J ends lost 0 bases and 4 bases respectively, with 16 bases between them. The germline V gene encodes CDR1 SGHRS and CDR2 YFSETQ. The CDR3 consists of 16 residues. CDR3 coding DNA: TGCGCCAGCAGCTTGGCCCGAACAGGGTCAGGCACTGAAGCTTTCTTT. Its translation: CASSLARTGSGTEAFF. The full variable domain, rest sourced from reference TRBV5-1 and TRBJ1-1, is KAGVTQTPRYLIKTRGQQVTLSCSPISGHRSVSWYQQTPGQGLQFLFEYFSETQRNKGNFPGRFSGRQFSNSRSEMNVSTLELGDSALYLCASSLARTGSGTEAFFGQGTRLTVV.

CDR3 in amino acids: CASSQAPQANYGYTF. CDR3 sequence (DNA): TGCGCCAGCAGCCAAGCCCCCCAGGCTAACTATGGCTACACCTTC. This chain connects TRBV4-3 to TRBJ1-2; D gene uncertain. Trimming removed 1 base at V and 0 bases at J, with 9 bases between. Germline CDR1 is LGHNA and CDR2 is YSLEER. The length of the CDR3 is 15 residues.

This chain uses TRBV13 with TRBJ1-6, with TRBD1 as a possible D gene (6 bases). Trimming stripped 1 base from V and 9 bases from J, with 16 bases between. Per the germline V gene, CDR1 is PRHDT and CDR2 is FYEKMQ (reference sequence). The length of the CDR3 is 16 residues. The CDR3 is CASSLANGGLTSPLHF. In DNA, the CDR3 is TGTGCCAGCAGCTTAGCTAACGGGGGGCTGACTTCACCCCTCCACTTT.

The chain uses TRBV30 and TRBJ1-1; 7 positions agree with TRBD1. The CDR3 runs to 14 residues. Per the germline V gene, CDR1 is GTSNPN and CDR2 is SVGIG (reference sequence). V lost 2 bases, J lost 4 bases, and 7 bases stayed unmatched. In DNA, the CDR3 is TGTGCCTGGAGTATAACAGGGGCCGGCACTGAAGCTTTCTTT. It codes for CAWSITGAGTEAFF.

The CDR3 loop is CASSLVQGAGEAFF. In DNA form, the CDR3 reads TGCGCCAGCAGCTTAGTACAGGGGGCGGGAGAAGCTTTCTTT. V is TRBV5-1 and J is TRBJ1-1, with 9 bases lining up with TRBD1. The V gene end was trimmed by 2 bases and the J gene end by 8 bases; junction bases not matched to a gene: 7. The CDR3 runs 14 residues. Looked up from germline, CDR1 is SGHRS and CDR2 is YFSETQ.

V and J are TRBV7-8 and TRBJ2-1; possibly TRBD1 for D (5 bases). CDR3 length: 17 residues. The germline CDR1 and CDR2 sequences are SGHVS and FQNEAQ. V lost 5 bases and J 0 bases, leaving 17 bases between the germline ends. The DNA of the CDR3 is TGTGCCAGCAGCGCAACATCAGGGATTAGCTCCTACAATGAGCAGTTCTTC. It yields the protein CASSATSGISSYNEQFF.

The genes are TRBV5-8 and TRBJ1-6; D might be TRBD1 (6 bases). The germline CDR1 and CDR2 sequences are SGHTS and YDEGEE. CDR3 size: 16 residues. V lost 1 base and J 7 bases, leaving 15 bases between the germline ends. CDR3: CASSLRLGTSNSPLHF. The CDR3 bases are TGTGCCAGCAGCTTGCGATTGGGGACAAGCAATTCACCCCTCCACTTT.